Following are 9 T cell receptor beta chains from one sample sequenced in a study of OX40 agonist ivuxolimab in advanced cancers. This table comes from immunoSEQ multiplex PCR, and its TCRdb copy is limited to in-frame clones, with some not included. In the table there are 35,000 or so clones, about 84% of which are singletons. Material: CD4+ or CD8+ T cells sorted from blood, obtained in a trial of the OX40 agonist ivuxolimab. The receptors derive from an adult with an advanced solid tumor such as melanoma, head and neck, liver or kidney cancer.

The chain has TRBV6-1 and TRBJ2-7; TRBD1 matches at 8 bases. V trimming: 6 bases; J trimming: 0 bases; junction bases outside the gene matches: 7. CDR3 size: 15 residues. Looked up from germline, CDR1 is MNHNS and CDR2 is SASEGT. DNA of the CDR3: TGTGCCAGCAGCCTTACAGGGGGAGACTCCTACGAGCAGTACTTC. Amino acid sequence: CASSLTGGDSYEQYF.

This clone was observed a few times. This chain connects TRBV6-4 to TRBJ1-1, with 8 nucleotides matching TRBD1. V shed 2 bases, J shed 1 base, and the junction held 3 bases outside the gene matches. This CDR3 is 15 amino acids long. The germline gives CDR1 MRHNA, CDR2 SNTAGT. CDR3: CASSDTGTGNTEAFF. The CDR3 nucleotides read TGTGCCAGCAGTGACACGGGGACAGGGAACACTGAAGCTTTCTTT.

The chain recombines TRBV15 with TRBJ2-1; 7 nucleotides match TRBD2. CDR3 length: 15 residues. The germline V gene encodes CDR1 LNHNV and CDR2 YYDKDF (reference sequence). V trimming: 6 bases; J trimming: 2 bases; junction bases outside the gene matches: 7. This CDR3 is CATRVGLAAYNEQFF. The CDR3 nucleotides are TGTGCCACCAGAGTCGGGCTAGCGGCCTACAATGAGCAGTTCTTC.

The chain recombines TRBV19 with TRBJ1-2; D is ambiguous. The germline V gene encodes CDR1 LNHDA and CDR2 SQIVND (reference sequence). Deletions cut 3 bases from V and 1 base from J, with 6 bases between. CDR3 length: 13 amino acids. The CDR3 DNA reads as TGTGCCAGTAGTATCTCACTTAACTATGGCTACACCTTC. Amino acids: CASSISLNYGYTF.

This clone came up once. V gene TRBV7-9 combines with J gene TRBJ1-1; possible D gene TRBD1, 6 bases. Germline values: CDR1 SEHNR, CDR2 FQNEAQ (reference sequence). V shed 1 base and J shed 7 bases, with 25 bases lying between them. This CDR3 contains 18 residues. CDR3 sequence (DNA): TGTGCCAGCAGCTTAGGAGGGGGGAGAGACTCGAGAAGACATGAAGCTTTCTTT. Amino acids: CASSLGGGRDSRRHEAFF.

This rearrangement joins TRBV7-9 to TRBJ1-1; D is unclear. CDR3 size: 13 residues. Trimming took off 5 bases at V and 1 base at J, with 8 bases between the two ends. Germline V gene sequence: CDR1 SEHNR, CDR2 FQNEAQ (reference sequence). CDR3 DNA: TGTGCCAGCAGCGAGACACAGAACACTGAAGCTTTCTTT. Translation gives CASSETQNTEAFF.

V usage is TRBV4-3 and J usage is TRBJ2-1; no reliable D call. V dropped 0 bases and J dropped 0 bases, with 12 bases sitting between them. This CDR3 spans 17 amino acids. In germline, CDR1 is LGHNA, CDR2 YSLEER. In DNA, the CDR3 is TGCGCCAGCAGCCAAGATGGGGTGGTTAGCTCCTACAATGAGCAGTTCTTC. As protein: CASSQDGVVSSYNEQFF.

The rearrangement joins TRBV5-8 to TRBJ1-1, with D possibly matching TRBD1 (6 bases). The germline CDR1 and CDR2 sequences are SGHTS and YDEGEE. The CDR3 covers 15 residues. V was cut by 0 bases and J by 4 bases, with 13 bases left in between. DNA of the CDR3: TGTGCCAGCAGCTTGGCCCCCACAGGGTTCACTGAAGCTTTCTTT. Amino acids: CASSLAPTGFTEAFF.

The genes are TRBV6-5 and TRBJ1-1, with D hard to call. CDR3 size: 14 residues. Trimming left V 0 bases short and J 3 bases short, with 8 bases between. Germline V gene sequence: CDR1 MNHEY, CDR2 SVGAGI. The chain's CDR3 is CASSYSGIYTEAFF. For the CDR3, the DNA is TGTGCCAGCAGTTACTCAGGGATTTACACTGAAGCTTTCTTT.